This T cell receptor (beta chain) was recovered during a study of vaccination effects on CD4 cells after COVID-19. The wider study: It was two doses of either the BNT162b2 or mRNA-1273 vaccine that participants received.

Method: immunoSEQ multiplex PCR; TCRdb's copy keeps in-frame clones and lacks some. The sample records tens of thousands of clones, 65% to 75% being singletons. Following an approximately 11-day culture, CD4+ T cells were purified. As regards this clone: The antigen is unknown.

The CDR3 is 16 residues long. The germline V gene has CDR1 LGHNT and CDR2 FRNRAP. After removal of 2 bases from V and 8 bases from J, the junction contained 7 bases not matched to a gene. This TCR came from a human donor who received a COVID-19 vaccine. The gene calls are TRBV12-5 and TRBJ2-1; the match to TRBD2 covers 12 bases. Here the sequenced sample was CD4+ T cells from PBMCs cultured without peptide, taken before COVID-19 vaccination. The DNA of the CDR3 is TGTGCTAGTGGTTTGACCCTAGCGGGGGGGCTAGATGAGCAGTTCTTC. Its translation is CASGLTLAGGLDEQFF.